This T cell receptor (beta chain) emerged from a study of tumor-infiltrating lymphocytes in localized non-small cell lung cancer. Study details: Resected tumor was paired with non-adjacent uninvolved lung from the same patient.

As concerns this clone: Its matching antigen is unknown.

Study-wide results and caveats: Compared with uninvolved lung, tumors showed higher T cell infiltration by TCRbeta sequencing. Each assay used a separate piece of the same tissue.

Profiling relied on immunoSEQ multiplex PCR, and the TCRdb table lists in-frame clones only, not all of them. The table has about 12,000 clones, around 83% seen once. Sequencing input: lung tumor tissue. This clonotype was sampled from a human donor with non-small cell lung cancer.

The CDR3 is CATSSGQGRWTEAFF. As DNA, the CDR3 is TGTGCCACCAGCAGCGGACAGGGGCGGTGGACTGAAGCTTTCTTT. The rearrangement joins TRBV15 to TRBJ1-1; 9 bases agree with TRBD1. With V trimmed by 3 bases and J by 5 bases, 7 bases remained unmatched. This CDR3 has 15 amino acids. Germline V CDR1 and CDR2: LNHNV, YYDKDF (reference sequence).